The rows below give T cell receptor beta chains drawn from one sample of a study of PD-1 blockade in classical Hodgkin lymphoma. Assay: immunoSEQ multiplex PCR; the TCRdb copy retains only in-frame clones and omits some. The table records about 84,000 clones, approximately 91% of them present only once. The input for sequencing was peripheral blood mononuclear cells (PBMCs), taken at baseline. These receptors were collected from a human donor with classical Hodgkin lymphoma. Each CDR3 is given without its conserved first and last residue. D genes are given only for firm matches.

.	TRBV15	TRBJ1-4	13	ATSRRPSTNEKLF
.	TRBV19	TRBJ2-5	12	ASSIVNTQETQY
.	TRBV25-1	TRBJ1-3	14	ASSDYVSRAGNTIY
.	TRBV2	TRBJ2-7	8	ASRAYEQY
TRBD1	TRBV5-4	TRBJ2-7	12	ASSPGQGIYEQY
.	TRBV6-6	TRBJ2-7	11	ASRQGSSYEQY
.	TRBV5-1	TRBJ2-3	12	ASSFRYHTDTQY
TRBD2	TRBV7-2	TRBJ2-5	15	ASSGRGLAGGGETQY
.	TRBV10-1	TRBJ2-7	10	ASSEDGYEQY
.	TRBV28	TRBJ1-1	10	ASSLGQGGAF
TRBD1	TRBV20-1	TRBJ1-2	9	SARTGQGST
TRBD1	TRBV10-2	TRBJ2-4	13	ASSEGGTGGYIQY
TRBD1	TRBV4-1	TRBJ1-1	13	ASSQTGAGGTEAF
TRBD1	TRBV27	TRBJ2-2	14	ASSLRQGAHTGELF
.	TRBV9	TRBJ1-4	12	ASSVRGGNEKLF
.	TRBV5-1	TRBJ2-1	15	ASSWGRGAALGNEQF
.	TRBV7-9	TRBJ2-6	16	ASSLKGSGRWEANVLT
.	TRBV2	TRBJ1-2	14	ASSSNDQPDYYGYT
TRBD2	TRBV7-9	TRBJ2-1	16	ASTTTGLAGAILGEQF
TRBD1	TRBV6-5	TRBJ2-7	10	ASSPGTGLKY
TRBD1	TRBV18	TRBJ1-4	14	ASSPLTGGSNEKLF
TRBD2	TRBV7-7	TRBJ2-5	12	ASSPGLDQETQY
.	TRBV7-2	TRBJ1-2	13	ASSLDGGANYGYT
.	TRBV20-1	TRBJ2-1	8	SARGTVPV
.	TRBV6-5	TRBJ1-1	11	ASSYTRTNEAF
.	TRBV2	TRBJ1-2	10	ASSERADGYT
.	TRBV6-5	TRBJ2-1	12	ASSLASSYNEQF
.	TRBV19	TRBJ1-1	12	ASSIDTGITEAF
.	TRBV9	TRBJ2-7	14	ASSVGQGGGTYEQY
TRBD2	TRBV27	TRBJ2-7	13	ASSSRLASSYEQY
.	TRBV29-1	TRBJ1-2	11	SVGRIFGYGYT
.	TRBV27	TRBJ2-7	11	ASSFNGQYEQY
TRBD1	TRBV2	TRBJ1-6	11	ASRGQGSSPLH